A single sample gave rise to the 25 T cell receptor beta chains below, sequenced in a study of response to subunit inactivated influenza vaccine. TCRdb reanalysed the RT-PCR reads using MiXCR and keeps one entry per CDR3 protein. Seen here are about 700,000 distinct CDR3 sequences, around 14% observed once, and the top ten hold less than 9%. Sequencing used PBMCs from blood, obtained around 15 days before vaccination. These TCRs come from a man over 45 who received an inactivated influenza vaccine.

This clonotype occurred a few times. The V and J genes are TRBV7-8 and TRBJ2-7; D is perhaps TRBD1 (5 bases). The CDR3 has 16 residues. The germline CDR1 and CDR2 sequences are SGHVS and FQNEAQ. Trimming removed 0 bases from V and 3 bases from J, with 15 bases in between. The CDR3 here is CASSLARQIVGYEQYF. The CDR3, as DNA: TGTGCCAGCAGCTTAGCGCGACAGATCGTGGGCTACGAGCAGTACTTC.

CDR3 sequence: CASSPMGVLNTEAFF. CDR3 DNA: TGTGCCAGCAGCCCCATGGGGGTCTTGAACACTGAAGCTTTCTTT. The chain combines TRBV7-2 with TRBJ1-1, with D possibly TRBD1 on 5 matching bases. The CDR3 is 15 residues long. The germline gives CDR1 SGHTA, CDR2 FQGNSA. Trimming removed 5 bases at V and 0 bases at J, with 13 bases between.

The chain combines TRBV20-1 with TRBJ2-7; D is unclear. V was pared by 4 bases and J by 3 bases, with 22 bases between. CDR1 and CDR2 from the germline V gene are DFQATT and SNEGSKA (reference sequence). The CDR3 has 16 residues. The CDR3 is CSAIPLGRQELYEQYF. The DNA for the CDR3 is TGCAGTGCTATTCCTCTTGGGCGGCAGGAGCTCTACGAGCAGTACTTC.

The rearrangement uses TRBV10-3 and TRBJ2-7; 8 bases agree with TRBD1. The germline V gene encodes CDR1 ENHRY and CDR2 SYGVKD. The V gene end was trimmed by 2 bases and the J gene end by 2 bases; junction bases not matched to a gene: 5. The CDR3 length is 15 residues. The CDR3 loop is CAISERAGQAYEQYF. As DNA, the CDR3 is TGTGCCATCAGTGAGCGGGCGGGACAGGCCTACGAGCAGTACTTC.

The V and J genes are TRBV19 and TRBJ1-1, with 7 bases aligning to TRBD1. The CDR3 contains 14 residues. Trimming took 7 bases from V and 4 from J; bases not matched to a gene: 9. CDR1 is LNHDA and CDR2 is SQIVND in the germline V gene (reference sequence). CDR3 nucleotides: TGTGCCAGTAATCATTGGCAGGGGGTCACTGAAGCTTTCTTT. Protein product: CASNHWQGVTEAFF.

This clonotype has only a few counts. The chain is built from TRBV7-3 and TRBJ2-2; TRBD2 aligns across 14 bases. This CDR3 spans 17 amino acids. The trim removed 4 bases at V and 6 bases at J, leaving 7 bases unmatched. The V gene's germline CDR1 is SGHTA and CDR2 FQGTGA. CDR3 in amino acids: CASSSTSGRVWSGELFF. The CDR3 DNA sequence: TGTGCCAGCAGCTCGACTAGCGGGAGGGTATGGTCCGGGGAGCTGTTTTTT. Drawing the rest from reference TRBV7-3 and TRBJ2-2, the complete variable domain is GAGVSQTPSNKVTEKGKYVELRCDPISGHTALYWYRQSLGQGPEFLIYFQGTGAADDSGLPNDRFFAVRPEGSVSTLKIQRTERGDSAVYLCASSSTSGRVWSGELFFGEGSRLTVL.

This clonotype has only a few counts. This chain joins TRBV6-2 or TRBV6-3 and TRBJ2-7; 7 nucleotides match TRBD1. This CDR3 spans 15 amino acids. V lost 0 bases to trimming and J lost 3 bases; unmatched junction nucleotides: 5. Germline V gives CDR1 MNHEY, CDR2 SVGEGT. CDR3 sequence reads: CASSYSQGDLYEQYF. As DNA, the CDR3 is TGTGCCAGCAGTTACTCTCAGGGGGACCTCTACGAGCAGTACTTC.

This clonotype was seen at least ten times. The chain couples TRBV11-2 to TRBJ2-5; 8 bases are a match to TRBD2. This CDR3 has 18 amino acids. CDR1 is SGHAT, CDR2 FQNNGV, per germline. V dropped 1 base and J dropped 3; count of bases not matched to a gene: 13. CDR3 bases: TGTGCCAGCAGCTTAGGAAAAGGGATGGGACTAGTGGAAGAGACCCAGTACTTC. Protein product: CASSLGKGMGLVEETQYF.

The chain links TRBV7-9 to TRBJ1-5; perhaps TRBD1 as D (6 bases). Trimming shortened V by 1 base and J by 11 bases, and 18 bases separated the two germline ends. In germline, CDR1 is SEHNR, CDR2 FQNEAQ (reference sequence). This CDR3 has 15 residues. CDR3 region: CASSLGDTRISAQHF. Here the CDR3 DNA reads TGTGCCAGCAGCTTAGGGGACACCAGGATCTCGGCCCAGCATTTT.

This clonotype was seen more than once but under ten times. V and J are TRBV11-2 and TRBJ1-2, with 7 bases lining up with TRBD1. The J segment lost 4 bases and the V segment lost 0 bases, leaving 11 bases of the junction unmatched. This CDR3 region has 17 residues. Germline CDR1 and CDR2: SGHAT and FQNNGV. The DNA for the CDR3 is TGTGCCAGCAGCTTAGATTCGGGTACAGGGGTCGGCTATGGCTACACCTTC. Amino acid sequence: CASSLDSGTGVGYGYTF.

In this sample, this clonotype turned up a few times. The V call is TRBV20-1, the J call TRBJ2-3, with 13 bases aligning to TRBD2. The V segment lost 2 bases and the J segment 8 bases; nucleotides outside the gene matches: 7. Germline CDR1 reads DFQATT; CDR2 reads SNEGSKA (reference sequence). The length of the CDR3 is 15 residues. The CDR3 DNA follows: TGCAGTGCTAGAAGGACTAGCGGGGGCCCCGGTACGCAGTATTTT. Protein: CSARRTSGGPGTQYF.

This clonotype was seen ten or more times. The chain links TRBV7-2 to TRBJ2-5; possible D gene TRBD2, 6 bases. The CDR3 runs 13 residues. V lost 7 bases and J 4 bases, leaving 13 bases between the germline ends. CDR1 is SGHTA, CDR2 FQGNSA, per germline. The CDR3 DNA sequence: TGTGCCAGCACGTACGGGAGTCGAGAGACCCAGTACTTC. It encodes CASTYGSRETQYF.

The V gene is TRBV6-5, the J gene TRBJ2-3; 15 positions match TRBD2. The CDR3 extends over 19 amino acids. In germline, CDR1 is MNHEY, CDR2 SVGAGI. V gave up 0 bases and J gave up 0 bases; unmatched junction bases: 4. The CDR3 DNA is TGTGCCAGCAGTTACTCGGGACTAGCGGGGGGTACTAGCACAGATACGCAGTATTTT. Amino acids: CASSYSGLAGGTSTDTQYF.

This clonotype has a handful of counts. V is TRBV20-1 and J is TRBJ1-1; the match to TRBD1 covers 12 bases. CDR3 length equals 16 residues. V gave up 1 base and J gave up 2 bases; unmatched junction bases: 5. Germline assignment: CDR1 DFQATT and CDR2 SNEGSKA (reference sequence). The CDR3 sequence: CSARVGTGGYNTEAFF. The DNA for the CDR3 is TGCAGTGCTAGAGTAGGGACAGGGGGCTATAACACTGAAGCTTTCTTT.

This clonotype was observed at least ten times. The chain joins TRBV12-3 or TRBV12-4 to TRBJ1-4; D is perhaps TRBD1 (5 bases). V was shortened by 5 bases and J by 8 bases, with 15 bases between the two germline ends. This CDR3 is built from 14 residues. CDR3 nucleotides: TGTGCCAGCAGTGCCCGGGGCCCGCAGGAAAAACTGTTTTTT. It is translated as CASSARGPQEKLFF.

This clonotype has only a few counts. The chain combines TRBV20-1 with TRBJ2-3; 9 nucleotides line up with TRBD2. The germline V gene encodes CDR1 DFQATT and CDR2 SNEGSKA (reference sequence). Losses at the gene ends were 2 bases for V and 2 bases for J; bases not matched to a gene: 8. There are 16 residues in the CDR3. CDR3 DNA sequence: TGCAGTGCTAGATCCTCTAGCGGGGCGGACACAGATACGCAGTATTTT. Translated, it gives CSARSSSGADTDTQYF.

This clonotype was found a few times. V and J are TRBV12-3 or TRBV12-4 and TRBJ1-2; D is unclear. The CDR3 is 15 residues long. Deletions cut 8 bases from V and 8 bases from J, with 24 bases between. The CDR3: CASGSFRVMPLGYTF. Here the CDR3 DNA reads TGTGCCAGCGGTTCTTTTAGAGTGATGCCCTTGGGCTACACCTTC.

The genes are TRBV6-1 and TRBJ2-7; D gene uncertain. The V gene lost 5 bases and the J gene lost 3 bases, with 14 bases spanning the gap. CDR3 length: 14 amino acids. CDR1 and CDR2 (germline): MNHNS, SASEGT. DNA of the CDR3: TGTGCCAGCAGTCGTGCCCCGGGTCTCTACGAGCAGTACTTC. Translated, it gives CASSRAPGLYEQYF.

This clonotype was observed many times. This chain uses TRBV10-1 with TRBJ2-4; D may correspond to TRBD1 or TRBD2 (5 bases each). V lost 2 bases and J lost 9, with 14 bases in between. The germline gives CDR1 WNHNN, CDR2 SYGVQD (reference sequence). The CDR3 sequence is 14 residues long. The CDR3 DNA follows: TGCGCCAGCAGTGAGCCGGGACGAGCCGGCATTCAGTACTTC. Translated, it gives CASSEPGRAGIQYF.

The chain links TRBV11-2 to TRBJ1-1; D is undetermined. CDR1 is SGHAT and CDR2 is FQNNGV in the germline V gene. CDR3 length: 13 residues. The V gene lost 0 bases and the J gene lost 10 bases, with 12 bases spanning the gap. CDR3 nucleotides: TGTGCCAGCAGCTTAGATATCGGAACCGGAGCTTTCTTT. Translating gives CASSLDIGTGAFF.

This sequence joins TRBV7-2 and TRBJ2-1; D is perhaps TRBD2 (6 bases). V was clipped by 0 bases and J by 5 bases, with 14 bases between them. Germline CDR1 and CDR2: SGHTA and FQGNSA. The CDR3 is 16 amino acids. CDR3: CASSLAGAGVNNEQFF. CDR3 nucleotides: TGTGCCAGCAGCTTAGCCGGAGCGGGCGTAAACAATGAGCAGTTCTTC.

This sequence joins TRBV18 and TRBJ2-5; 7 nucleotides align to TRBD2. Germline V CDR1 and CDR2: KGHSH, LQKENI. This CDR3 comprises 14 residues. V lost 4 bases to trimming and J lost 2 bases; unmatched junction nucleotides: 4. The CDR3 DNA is TGTGCCAGCTCACACCGGGACTATCAAGAGACCCAGTACTTC. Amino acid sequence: CASSHRDYQETQYF.

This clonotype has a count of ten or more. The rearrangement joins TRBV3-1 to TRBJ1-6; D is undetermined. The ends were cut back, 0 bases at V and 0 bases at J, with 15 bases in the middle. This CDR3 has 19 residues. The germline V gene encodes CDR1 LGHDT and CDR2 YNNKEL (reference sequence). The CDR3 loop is CASSQDLVKASSYNSPLHF. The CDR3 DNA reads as TGTGCCAGCAGCCAAGATTTAGTAAAGGCGAGCTCCTATAATTCACCCCTCCACTTT.

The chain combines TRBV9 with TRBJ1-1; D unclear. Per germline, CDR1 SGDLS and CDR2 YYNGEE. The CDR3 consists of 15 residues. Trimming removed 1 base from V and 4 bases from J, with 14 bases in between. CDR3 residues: CASSVSPGAITEAFF. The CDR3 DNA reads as TGTGCCAGCAGCGTATCTCCGGGAGCTATCACTGAAGCTTTCTTT. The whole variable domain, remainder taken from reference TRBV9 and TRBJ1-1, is DSGVTQTPKHLITATGQRVTLRCSPRSGDLSVYWYQQSLDQGLQFLIQYYNGEERAKGNILERFSAQQFPDLHSELNLSSLELGDSALYFCASSVSPGAITEAFFGQGTRLTVV.

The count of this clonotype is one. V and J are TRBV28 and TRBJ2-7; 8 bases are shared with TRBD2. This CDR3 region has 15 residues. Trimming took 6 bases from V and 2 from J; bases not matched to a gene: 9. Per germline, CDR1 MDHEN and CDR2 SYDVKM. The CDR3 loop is CASRSTGTRAYEQYF. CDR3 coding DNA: TGTGCCAGCAGGAGTACCGGGACTAGGGCCTACGAGCAGTACTTC.